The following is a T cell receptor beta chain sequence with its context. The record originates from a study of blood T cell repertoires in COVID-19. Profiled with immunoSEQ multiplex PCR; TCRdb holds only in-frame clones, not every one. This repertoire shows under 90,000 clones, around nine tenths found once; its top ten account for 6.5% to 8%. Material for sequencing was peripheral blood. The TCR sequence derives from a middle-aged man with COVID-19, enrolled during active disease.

The CDR3 nucleotides read TGTGCCAGCAGCCAAGTTTATGGGGGCCGTGGTAATGAAAAACTGTTTTTT. The encoded protein is CASSQVYGGRGNEKLFF. V gene TRBV3-1 (or the pseudogene TRBV3-2) combines with J gene TRBJ1-4, with a weak D call TRBD1 (6 bases). Trimming took off 1 base at V and 4 bases at J, with 16 bases between the two ends. The V gene's germline CDR1 is LGHDT and CDR2 YNNKEL (reference sequence). The CDR3 runs to 17 residues.